A single sample is the source of the 8 T cell receptor beta chains below, sequenced in a study of T cells after yellow fever vaccination. MiXCR, applied by TCRdb to the 5' RACE reads, yields one record per CDR3 protein. The sample includes 400,000 to 450,000 distinct CDR3 sequences, 18% seen only once; the top ten take roughly a sixth. Sample: PBMCs, taken before the yellow fever booster vaccination. These receptors were obtained from a man younger than 35 who received the YFV17D yellow fever vaccine.

The V gene is TRBV4-3, the J gene TRBJ2-7, with 14 bases fitting TRBD2. V lost 0 bases, J lost 1 base, and 2 bases stayed unmatched. This CDR3 comprises 17 residues. CDR1 is LGHNA, CDR2 YSLEER, per germline. The CDR3 DNA is TGCGCCAGCAGCCAAGAAGGGACTAGCGGGGGATCCTACGAGCAGTACTTC. Translated: CASSQEGTSGGSYEQYF.

The chain recombines TRBV28 with TRBJ2-4; TRBD1 is a possible D gene (5 bases). Trimming left V 5 bases short and J 6 bases short, with 11 bases between. Germline CDR1 and CDR2: MDHEN and SYDVKM. The CDR3 is 13 residues long. Written as DNA, the CDR3 is TGTGCCAGCAGTCCTCCCGACAGAAACATTCAGTACTTC. Its translation is CASSPPDRNIQYF.

This rearrangement joins TRBV9 to TRBJ2-1; the match to TRBD2 covers 12 bases. In germline, CDR1 is SGDLS, CDR2 YYNGEE. After removal of 3 bases from V and 2 bases from J, the junction contained 3 bases not matched to a gene. This CDR3 is 16 amino acids long. This CDR3 reads CASSASGGAPYNEQFF. The CDR3 DNA reads as TGTGCCAGCAGCGCTAGCGGGGGGGCCCCCTACAATGAGCAGTTCTTC.

This clonotype came up a few times. This rearrangement joins TRBV4-3 to TRBJ1-1; D is uncertain. V was cut by 5 bases and J by 0 bases, with 7 bases left in between. CDR1 and CDR2 (germline): LGHNA, YSLEER. The CDR3 consists of 13 residues. Here the CDR3 reads CASSYPLNTEAFF. Written as DNA, the CDR3 is TGCGCCAGCAGCTACCCATTGAACACTGAAGCTTTCTTT.

This clonotype was counted only a few times. The rearrangement joins TRBV7-3 to TRBJ2-2; no definite D call. Germline values: CDR1 SGHTA, CDR2 FQGTGA. This CDR3 has 14 amino acids. Trimming pared 2 bases from V and 6 bases from J, leaving 10 bases between. The CDR3 DNA reads TGTGCCAGCAGCTTATCTACGCGGCCCGGGGAGCTGTTTTTT. It codes for CASSLSTRPGELFF.

V is TRBV11-2 and J is TRBJ2-3, with 8 bases fitting TRBD1. The CDR3 consists of 17 residues. The junction had 14 bases not matched to a gene; V was cut back by 6 bases and J by 3 bases. Germline CDR1 reads SGHAT; CDR2 reads FQNNGV. CDR3 in amino acids: CASRSFIGQGETDTQYF. The CDR3 nucleotides are TGTGCCAGCAGATCGTTTATAGGACAGGGTGAGACAGATACGCAGTATTTT.

In its sample, this clonotype was seen a few times. The chain links TRBV5-1 to TRBJ2-7; D perhaps matches TRBD1 (6 bases). CDR1 is SGHRS and CDR2 is YFSETQ in the germline V gene. Deletions cut 6 bases from V and 3 bases from J, with 10 bases between. The CDR3 runs 12 residues. The CDR3 DNA follows: TGCGCCAGCAAACTACAGGGCTACGAGCAGTACGTC. Translation gives CASKLQGYEQYV.

This chain connects TRBV19 to TRBJ2-2; a possible D gene is TRBD1 (5 bases). The CDR3 covers 14 residues. Germline lookup yields CDR1 LNHDA and CDR2 SQIVND (reference sequence). V lost 4 bases and J 3 bases, leaving 9 bases between the germline ends. This CDR3 is CASSSPGYTGELFF. CDR3 bases: TGTGCCAGTAGTAGTCCAGGGTACACCGGGGAGCTGTTTTTT.